This T cell receptor (beta chain) was recorded in a study of cytomegalovirus exposure and HLA in healthy donors. The PCR had 60 Vbeta and 13 Jbeta primers. Assay used: immunoSEQ multiplex PCR; TCRdb lists only in-frame clones, some missing. The sample carries roughly 150,000 clones, over 70% recorded once. This clonotype was sampled from a woman aged 18-30 years in good health and CMV-seronegative. Sequenced sample: PBMCs.

CDR3 protein: CASSDQSTANYGYTF. The CDR3 nucleotides read TGTGCCAGCAGTGACCAATCGACAGCTAACTATGGCTACACCTTC. This rearrangement joins TRBV6-1 to TRBJ1-2; TRBD1 is a possible D gene (5 bases). The CDR3 totals 15 residues. The germline V gene encodes CDR1 MNHNS and CDR2 SASEGT. Trimming cost V 3 bases and J 0 bases, with 11 bases left between them.